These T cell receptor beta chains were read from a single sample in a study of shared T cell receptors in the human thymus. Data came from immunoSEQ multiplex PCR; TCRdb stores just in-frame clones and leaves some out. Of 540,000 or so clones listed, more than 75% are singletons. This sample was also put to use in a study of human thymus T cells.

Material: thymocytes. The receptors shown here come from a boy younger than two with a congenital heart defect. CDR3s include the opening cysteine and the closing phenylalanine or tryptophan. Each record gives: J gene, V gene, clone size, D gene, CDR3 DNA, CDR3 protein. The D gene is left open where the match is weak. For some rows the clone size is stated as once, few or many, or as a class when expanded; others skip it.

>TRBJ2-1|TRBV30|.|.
TGTGCCTGGAGCCCCATAGCGGCTAACAATGAGCAGTTCTTC
CAWSPIAANNEQFF
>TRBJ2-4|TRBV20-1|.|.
TGCAGTGCTTCCCCCGGGCGGGTTCAGTACTTC
CSASPGRVQYF
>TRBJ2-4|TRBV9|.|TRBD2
TGTGCCAGCAGCGTAGCTACGGGACTAGCGGGAAAGTTGAACATTCAGTACTTC
CASSVATGLAGKLNIQYF
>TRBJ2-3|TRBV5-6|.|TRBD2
TGTGCCAGCAGCTTGCTAAGCGGGACCCCTGGCACAGATACGCAGTATTTT
CASSLLSGTPGTDTQYF
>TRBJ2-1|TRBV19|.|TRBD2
TGTGCCAGTAGTGGACGACTAGCGGGAGGTACTATTTCCTACAATGAGCAGTTCTTC
CASSGRLAGGTISYNEQFF
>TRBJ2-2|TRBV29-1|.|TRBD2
TGCAGCGTCGCTAGCGGGCCTTTCACCGGGGAGCTGTTTTTT
CSVASGPFTGELFF
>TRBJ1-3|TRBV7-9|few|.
TGTGCCAGCAGCTTTTTGGGCAGAAGAACGTCTGGAAACACCATATATTTT
CASSFLGRRTSGNTIYF
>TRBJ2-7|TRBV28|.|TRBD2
TGTGCCAGCGGTTCCGGGACTAGCTCCTACGAGCAGTACTTC
CASGSGTSSYEQYF
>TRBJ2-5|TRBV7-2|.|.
TGTGCCAGCAGCCCCCGGGGGGCGGGGCACGAGACCCAGTACTTC
CASSPRGAGHETQYF
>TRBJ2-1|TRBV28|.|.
TGTGCCAGCAGTGGGACCCGGACAGGGAAAAGGGCGGGAGACAATGAGCAGTTCTTC
CASSGTRTGKRAGDNEQFF
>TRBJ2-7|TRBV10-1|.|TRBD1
TGCGCCAGCAGTGAGTCTGGACAGGGGGGCTACGAGCAGTACTTC
CASSESGQGGYEQYF
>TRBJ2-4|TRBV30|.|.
TGTGCCTGGAGTGGGGGTCCCGTTTGGAGGGCCAAAAACATTCAGTACTTC
CAWSGGPVWRAKNIQYF
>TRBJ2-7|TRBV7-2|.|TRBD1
TGTGCCAGCAGTTCCATTGGGCCCCGGGACAGGGGGTCGGGGGAGCAGTACTTC
CASSSIGPRDRGSGEQYF
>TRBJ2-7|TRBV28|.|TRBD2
TGTGCCAGCAGTTTGCCTCCGGGACTAGCGGGTCCACCCTACGAGCAGTACTTC
CASSLPPGLAGPPYEQYF
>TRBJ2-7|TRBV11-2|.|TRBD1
TGTGCCAGCAGCTACCTCTCCGGGACAGTCTACGAGCAGTACTTC
CASSYLSGTVYEQYF
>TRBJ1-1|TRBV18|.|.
TGTGCCAGCTCACCAGCGCCTTGGTCCGCTGAAGCTTTCTTT
CASSPAPWSAEAFF
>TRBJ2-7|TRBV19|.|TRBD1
TGTGCCAGTAGTACTACCCGGGACAGGGGCTCCTACGAGCAGTACTTC
CASSTTRDRGSYEQYF
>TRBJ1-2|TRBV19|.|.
TGTGCCAGTAAGAGGGGAGGGACACCCTATGGCTACACCTTC
CASKRGGTPYGYTF
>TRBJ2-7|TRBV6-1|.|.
TGTGCCAGCGAGTTTACCTACGAGCAGTACTTC
CASEFTYEQYF
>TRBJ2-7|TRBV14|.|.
TGTGCCAGCAGCCAACTAAGCGGACCGGGGTACTTC
CASSQLSGPGYF
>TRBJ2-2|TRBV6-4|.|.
TGTGCCAGCCGGGACACCGCATCCACCGGGGAGCTGTTTTTT
CASRDTASTGELFF
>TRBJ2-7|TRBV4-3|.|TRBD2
TGCGCCAGCAGCCAAGAAAGCGGGAGCCCTTTTTACGAGCAGTACTTC
CASSQESGSPFYEQYF
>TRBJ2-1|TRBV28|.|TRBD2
TGTGCCAGCACCCAAACTAGCGGGGGCTACAATGAGCAGTTCTTC
CASTQTSGGYNEQFF
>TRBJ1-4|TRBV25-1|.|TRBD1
TGTGCCAGCAGTGGGACAGGGGCTAATGAAAAACTGTTTTTT
CASSGTGANEKLFF
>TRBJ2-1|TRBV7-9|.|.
TGTGCCAGCAGCTCCGCAGCGAGGGCCTCCTACAATGAGCAGTTCTTC
CASSSAARASYNEQFF
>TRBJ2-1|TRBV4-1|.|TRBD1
TGCGCCAGCAGCGCGGACAGGGGGCTATACAATGAGCAGTTCTTC
CASSADRGLYNEQFF
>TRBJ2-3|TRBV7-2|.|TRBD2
TGTGCCAGCAGCTACGGGACTAGCGTGGCAGATACGCAGTATTTT
CASSYGTSVADTQYF
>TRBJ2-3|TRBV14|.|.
TGTGCCAGCAGCCAAGAAGAAAGCGGGCCAGATACGCAGTATTTT
CASSQEESGPDTQYF
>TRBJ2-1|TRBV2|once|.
TGTGCCAGCGCAACGTTAGCGGAATACAATGAGCAGTTCTTC
CASATLAEYNEQFF
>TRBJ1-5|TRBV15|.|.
TGTGCCACCAGCAGAGTTGGCAGGGGAAGCAATCAGCCCCAGCATTTT
CATSRVGRGSNQPQHF
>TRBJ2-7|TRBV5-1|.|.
TGCGCCAGCAGCTACAAGCGGGCCGCCTACGAGCAGTACTTC
CASSYKRAAYEQYF
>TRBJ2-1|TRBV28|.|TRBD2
TGTGCCAGCATCCCCCTAGCGGGAGTCGTGGGGTCCTACAATGAGCAGTTCTTC
CASIPLAGVVGSYNEQFF
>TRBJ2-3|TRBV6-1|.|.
TGTGCCAGCAGTGAAGGGAGGGAGACCACCACCGATACGCAGTATTTT
CASSEGRETTTDTQYF
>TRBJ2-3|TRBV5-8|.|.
TGTGCCAGCAACCTTTATCTGGCTAGCACAGATACGCAGTATTTT
CASNLYLASTDTQYF
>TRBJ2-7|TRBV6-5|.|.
TGTGCCAGCAGTTACTTCGGAGACTCCCGCTACGAGCAGTACTTC
CASSYFGDSRYEQYF
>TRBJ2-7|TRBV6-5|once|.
TGTGCCAGCAGTTACTCGGGGCAGTCCTACGAGCAGTACTTC
CASSYSGQSYEQYF
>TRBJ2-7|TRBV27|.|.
TGTGCCAGCAGTCTCGCGAGGTCCACCGAGCAGTACTTC
CASSLARSTEQYF
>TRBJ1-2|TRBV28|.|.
TGTGCCATCCGGGCGGGGAGAATTAACTATGGCTACACCTTC
CAIRAGRINYGYTF
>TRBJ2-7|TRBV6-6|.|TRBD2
TGTGCCAGCAGAGTCTCCGCTAGCGGGAGCTACGAGCAGTACTTC
CASRVSASGSYEQYF